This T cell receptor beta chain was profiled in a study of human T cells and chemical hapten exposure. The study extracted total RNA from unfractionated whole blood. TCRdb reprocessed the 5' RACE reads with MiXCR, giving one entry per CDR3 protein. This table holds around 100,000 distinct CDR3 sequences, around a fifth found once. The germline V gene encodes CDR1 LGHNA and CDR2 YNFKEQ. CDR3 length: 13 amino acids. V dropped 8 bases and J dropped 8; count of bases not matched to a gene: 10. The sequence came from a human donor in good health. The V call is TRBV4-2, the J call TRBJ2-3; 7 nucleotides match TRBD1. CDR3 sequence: CASGSTGDGTQYF. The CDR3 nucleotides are TGTGCCAGCGGAAGCACAGGGGATGGTACGCAGTATTTT.